This is a list of T cell receptor beta chains from one sample in a study of T cell repertoires in cytomegalovirus infection. These TCRs are of unknown antigen specificity. TCRdb re-analysed the reads in MiXCR, keeping a single row per CDR3 protein. The data show approximately 990,000 distinct CDR3 sequences, approximately 33% seen once. The sample consisted of cultured CD8+ T cells from PBMCs, taken from culture after CMV antigen stimulation. These receptors all stem from a human donor in good health (CMV status not recorded). Some clones in this sample may be carry-over from other donors' samples. Both conserved end residues are part of each CDR3. A D gene is named only where the DNA matches it firmly. Clone size is given for some rows only: seen once, a few or many times, or a class if the clone is expanded.

clone_size	d_call	v_call	j_call	cdr3_nt	cdr3_aa
.	.	TRBV11-2	TRBJ1-6	TGTGCCAGCAGCTTATATTTATTGGTGTCGGGGAGCAGAGATTCACCCCTCCACTTT	CASSLYLLVSGSRDSPLHF
.	TRBD1	TRBV5-8	TRBJ2-7	TGTGCCAGCAGCTTGGCCCAGGGGGAAGGATACGAGCAGTACTTC	CASSLAQGEGYEQYF
.	.	TRBV7-9	TRBJ1-2	TGTGCCAGCAGATTAAATCTCGGAGCCTGGGGTGGCTACGCCTTC	CASRLNLGAWGGYAF
.	.	TRBV7-9	TRBJ1-5	TGTGCCAGCAGCTTTGCAGGGCATCAGCCCCAGCATTTT	CASSFAGHQPQHF
few	.	TRBV7-6	TRBJ2-7	TGTGCCAGCAGCTTAGGTCCAGGGATCTCCTACGAGCAGTACTTC	CASSLGPGISYEQYF
once	TRBD2	TRBV29-1	TRBJ2-5	TGCAGCGTTTGGACTAGCGGGGGGGACCAGTACTTC	CSVWTSGGDQYF
few	.	TRBV12-3/TRBV12-4	TRBJ1-2	TGTGCCAGCAGTTTCGGCACGCTTCACAGGGTTCTCGAGGCTGATTATGGCTACACCTTC	CASSFGTLHRVLEADYGYTF
.	TRBD2	TRBV19	TRBJ2-1	TGTGCCAGTAGTAAAGGACTAGCGCAGTTCTTC	CASSKGLAQFF
.	TRBD2	TRBV6-1	TRBJ2-5	TGTGCCAACATTAGCGGGGGGCCCTGGGAGACCCAGTACTTC	CANISGGPWETQYF
.	.	TRBV15	TRBJ2-1	TGTGCCACCAGCAGAGGAAAAAGGGAGCAGTTCTTC	CATSRGKREQFF
.	TRBD1	TRBV6-2/TRBV6-3	TRBJ2-2	TGTGCCAGCAGCTTCGACAGGGGGAGAGACACCGGGGAGCTGTTTTTT	CASSFDRGRDTGELFF
few	.	TRBV6-1	TRBJ2-5	TGTGCCAGCAGTGAAGGACGGACTCAAGAGACCCAGTACTTC	CASSEGRTQETQYF
few	.	TRBV12-3/TRBV12-4	TRBJ1-5	TGTGCCAGCAAGGGTCCAGGATATCAGCCCCAGCATTTT	CASKGPGYQPQHF
few	.	TRBV19	TRBJ2-1	TGTGCCAGTAGTATAGAGGAGTCCTACAATGAGCAGTTCTTC	CASSIEESYNEQFF
few	TRBD1	TRBV19	TRBJ1-5	TGTGCCAGTCGCGGGACAGGGCCCCCAGCCCAGCATTTT	CASRGTGPPAQHF
.	TRBD1	TRBV20-1	TRBJ2-1	TGCAGTGCTAGTCACCCCGGGACAGGATCCTACAATGAGCAGTTCTTC	CSASHPGTGSYNEQFF
.	.	TRBV6-1	TRBJ2-2	TGTGCCAGCAGTGAAGCGGCCGGGGCCGGGGAGCTGTTTTTT	CASSEAAGAGELFF
once	.	TRBV4-1	TRBJ1-1	TGCGCCAGCAGCCAAGATCCCTCTATAGAAGCCGCTTTCTTT	CASSQDPSIEAAFF
.	.	TRBV27	TRBJ1-2	TGTGCCAGCAGTTTATTTGCAGCGTCTAACTATGGCTACACCTTC	CASSLFAASNYGYTF
.	.	TRBV10-3	TRBJ2-7	TGTGCCACAGGGACGTCGGGGGTCGAGCAGTACTTC	CATGTSGVEQYF
few	TRBD2	TRBV4-1	TRBJ2-2	TGCGCCAGCAGCCAGTTAAGCGGGGGGGCCGCGAACACCGGGGAGCTGTTTTTT	CASSQLSGGAANTGELFF
many	TRBD2	TRBV7-8	TRBJ2-1	TGTGCCAGCAGCAGAGAGCGGGGGGGATCCTACAATGAGCAGTTCTTC	CASSRERGGSYNEQFF
.	TRBD1	TRBV6-6	TRBJ1-2	TGTGCCAGCAGCATCAATCATATTGGACAGGAGAACTATGGCTACACCTTC	CASSINHIGQENYGYTF
many	.	TRBV7-2	TRBJ2-3	TGTGCCAGCAGCACGGGACTCCGGCCTAGCACAGATACGCAGTATTTT	CASSTGLRPSTDTQYF
.	.	TRBV19	TRBJ1-2	TGTGCCACCTTGGGGACTAACTATGGCTACACCTTC	CATLGTNYGYTF
.	.	TRBV7-9	TRBJ1-2	TGTGCCAGCACCCCCCCCGCGGGGAGTGATGGCTACACCTTC	CASTPPAGSDGYTF
.	.	TRBV28	TRBJ1-1	TGTGCCAGCATTCCCGCGACCACCCTGACAGGAGAAGCTTTCTTT	CASIPATTLTGEAFF
few	.	TRBV5-1	TRBJ2-5	TGCGCCAGCAGCCCCCACGAGGGATGGGAAGAGACCCAGTACTTC	CASSPHEGWEETQYF
few	.	TRBV12-3/TRBV12-4	TRBJ1-1	TGTGCCAGCAGTTTAGAGAGAGGGCTGAGGGACACTGAAGCTTTCTTT	CASSLERGLRDTEAFF
.	.	TRBV9	TRBJ2-3	TGTGCCAGCAGCGCTGAGCTCCGGGTTGTAGATACGCAGTATTTT	CASSAELRVVDTQYF
few	.	TRBV4-1	TRBJ1-1	TGCGCCAGCAGCCAAGAGGAAGGGCAGAGGGCTTTCTTT	CASSQEEGQRAFF
.	.	TRBV4-1	TRBJ2-2	TGTGCCAGCAGCCGAAGACTCGACACCGGGGAGCTGTTTTTT	CASSRRLDTGELFF
few	TRBD1	TRBV7-9	TRBJ2-7	TGTGCCAGCAGCCCTACAGGGGCCTCCTACGAGCAGTACTTC	CASSPTGASYEQYF